A single T cell receptor beta chain is shown here with its context. What it binds is not known. The source of the sample is a study of post-analysis software for immune sequencing data. Across the study: Disease trajectories encompassed relapsing-remitting, secondary progressive and progressive-relapsing multiple sclerosis. Study-level findings and limits: Patients carried five TRBV segments more frequently than controls did, and TRBV5-6, TRBV5-1 and TRBV20-1 were among them. Samples prepared in the same batch strongly co-clustered by F measure.

Presence of unique molecular identifiers characterized the TCR beta cDNA libraries. TCRdb reprocessed the PCR reads with MiXCR, giving one entry per CDR3 protein. The sample gives hundreds of thousands of distinct CDR3 sequences, 25% to 30% of which show up once; approximately 0.55% is in the top ten. The CDR3 length is 14 residues. V shed 3 bases and J shed 5 bases, with 16 bases lying between them. Per germline, CDR1 DFQATT and CDR2 SNEGSKA (reference sequence). The J gene is TRBJ2-5, the V gene TRBV20-1, with D possibly matching TRBD2 (6 bases). Sequencing was performed on blood. The origin of this receptor is a girl aged 10-17 years with multiple sclerosis. The CDR3 loop is CSASPRSGYETQYF. As DNA, the CDR3 is TGCAGTGCTAGTCCCCGGAGCGGGTATGAGACCCAGTACTTC.